This T cell receptor beta chain was profiled in a study of breast tumors, draining lymph nodes, adjacent tissues. The study, taken as a whole, reports: Luminal-like breast cancer showed significantly higher tumor–nontumor repertoire similarity than basal-like. Tumors had less TCR diversity than lymph nodes, more than nontumor tissue. Most tumor T cells seemingly derive from lymph node, then expand in tumor. The lymph node origin of tumor T cells was framed as consistent with a hypothesis, not demonstrated.

This clonotype was observed at least ten times. Antigen specificity is unknown. Each CDR3 protein gets one entry after TCRdb re-called the multiplex PCR reads with MiXCR. The sample has roughly 260,000 distinct CDR3 sequences, over 25% seen once; the top ten hold roughly 1.2%. The lymph nodes were axillary draining lymph nodes from breast cancer patients. This receptor was identified in a female donor with breast cancer. Some clones in this sample may be carry-over from other donors' samples. The specimen sequenced was axillary lymph node tissue.

The CDR3 loop reads CASSYSKGETQYF. CDR3 DNA: TGTGCCAGCAGTTACTCGAAGGGGGAGACCCAGTACTTC. The V call is TRBV6-5, the J call TRBJ2-5; D is perhaps TRBD1 (5 bases). Germline CDR1 reads MNHEY; CDR2 reads SVGAGI. The CDR3 runs 13 residues. Trimming took 0 bases from V and 5 from J, leaving 7 bases between them.